This T cell receptor beta chain was recorded in a study of shared clonotypes between healthy human individuals. Study donors comprised healthy, HIV-negative adults devoid of recent acute infection or vaccination. Original handling: Owing to the provision of junction-only sequences devoid of quality scores by immunoSEQ, filtering differed. Some clones are missing from TCRdb's copy, which holds only in-frame ones; the method was immunoSEQ multiplex PCR. The D gene and trimming were derived from the DNA, and the V and J assignments and clone size from that table. The data hold roughly 2,300,000 clones, with 92% observed a single time. Germline CDR1 MDHEN, CDR2 SYDVKM. V was trimmed by 6 bases and J by 4 bases, leaving 12 bases between them. The length of the CDR3 is 13 residues.

This receptor was taken from a man between 18 and 35 years old in good health. Some clones in this sample may be carry-over from other donors' samples. Sequencing was performed on naive CD4+ T cells from PBMCs. The subset here: CD45RA+ positively selected. J is TRBJ1-2 and V is TRBV28, with TRBD1 as a possible D gene (5 bases). CDR3 DNA: TGTGCCAGCAGGCAGACAGCTAGCTATGGCTACACCTTC. Its protein product is CASRQTASYGYTF.